The clone carrying this T cell receptor (beta chain) was observed a few times. Its antigen is not identified. Time point noted: newly diagnosed GD, antithyroid drugs for less than 3 months. PBMCs were the source of the RNA used for TCR sequencing. This sample stems from a study of regulatory T cells in long-lasting Graves disease. Study-level results: Repertoires from persistent disease leaned toward TRBV28, TRBJ1-2 and TRBJ2-5. Having few samples may have compromised the accuracy. Shared public clonotypes totalled over 2,500 in persistent patients, compared with about a thousand in new patients.

The CDR3 extends over 15 amino acids. V shed 5 bases, J shed 7 bases, and the junction held 6 bases outside the gene matches. Germline CDR1 LNHDA, CDR2 SQIVND (reference sequence). Sequencing libraries for TCR beta were prepared with iRepertoire HTBI primers and Arm-PCR of CDR3 regions. As processed by the authors: Across samples, 60 or so TRBV and roughly 13 TRBJ segments were found. TCRdb used MiXCR to reprocess the multiplex PCR reads, holding one entry per CDR3 protein. The V and J calls and clone size are TCRdb's, not the authors'. The sample carries a few hundred thousand distinct CDR3 sequences, 20% recorded once.

The J gene is TRBJ1-6, the V gene TRBV19; 9 nucleotides agree with TRBD1. The clonotype was recovered from a female donor with Graves disease. The sequenced sample was peripheral blood mononuclear cells (PBMCs), obtained at new diagnosis, from a patient treated with antithyroid drugs. This CDR3 is CASSFGQGKNSPLHF. The DNA of the CDR3 is TGTGCCAGTAGTTTCGGACAGGGGAAAAATTCACCCCTCCACTTT.